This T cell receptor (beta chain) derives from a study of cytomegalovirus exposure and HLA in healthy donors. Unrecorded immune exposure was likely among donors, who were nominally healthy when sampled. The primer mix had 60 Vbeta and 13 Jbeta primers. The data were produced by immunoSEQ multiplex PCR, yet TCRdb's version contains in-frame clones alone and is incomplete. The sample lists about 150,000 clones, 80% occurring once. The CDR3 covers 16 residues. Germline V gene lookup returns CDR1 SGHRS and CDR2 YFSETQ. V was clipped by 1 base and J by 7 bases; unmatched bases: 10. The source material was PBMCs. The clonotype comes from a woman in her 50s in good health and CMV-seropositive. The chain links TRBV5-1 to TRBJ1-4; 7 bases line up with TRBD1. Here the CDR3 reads CASSLSQGDIGEKLFF. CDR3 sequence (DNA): TGCGCCAGCAGCTTGTCCCAGGGGGATATCGGTGAAAAACTGTTTTTT.